The sample holds a few counts of the clone carrying this T cell receptor beta chain. No antigen is known for it. These data originate in a study of cytomegalovirus exposure and HLA in healthy donors. Overall study: The early release's HLA-typed donors yielded 78 million or so unique TCRs.

The CDR3 loop spans 13 amino acids. V dropped 7 bases and J dropped 5; count of bases not matched to a gene: 7. Germline V gene sequence: CDR1 SGHNT, CDR2 YYREEE (reference sequence). General study points: A later analysis linked a missense DCLRE1C variant to TCR beta V- and J-gene trimming. What a later analysis showed was that several of the most significant clusters appeared linked to common viral pathogens.

With 60 Vbeta and 13 Jbeta primers, the PCR was carried out. TCRdb's table, derived via immunoSEQ multiplex PCR, lists solely in-frame clones and lacks some. This table has about 89,000 clones, about 80% appearing once. The receptor was isolated from a male donor in good health and CMV-seronegative. This chain links TRBV5-4 with TRBJ2-7; 9 bases match TRBD1. Specimen: PBMCs. CDR3 protein: CASSQGAGHEQYF. DNA of the CDR3: TGTGCCAGCTCACAGGGGGCGGGACACGAGCAGTACTTC.